This TCR beta chain was captured by sequencing in a study of shared clonotypes between healthy human individuals. Study-level background: The donor pool was made up of a couple of women and three men aged 18 to 49. Study-wide results and limits: Sequencing depth was predicted to influence how clonotypes are shared among donors. Unshared clonotypes carried lower generation probabilities than those common to all four donors.

As originally analysed: ImmunoSEQ output lacked quality scores and full-length reads, limiting matched filtering. Using immunoSEQ multiplex PCR, the repertoire was profiled, and TCRdb retains in-frame clones only, with some absent. V, J and clone size were drawn from that table, and D and trimming were deduced from the DNA. The sample holds hundreds of thousands of clones, 96% seen once. Germline lookup yields CDR1 SGHNT and CDR2 YYREEE (reference sequence). CDR3 size: 17 residues. V lost 2 bases to trimming and J lost 2 bases, with 18 bases between them. On this clone itself: Its specificity is not known.

This receptor was obtained from a woman aged 25 to 39 in good health. The genes are TRBV5-4 and TRBJ2-3; no clear D gene. Sequences were obtained from naive CD4+ T cells sorted from blood. Subset noted: CD45RA+ positively selected. CDR3 amino acids: CASSFLLTFSPTDTQYF. As DNA, the CDR3 is TGTGCCAGCAGCTTTCTCTTGACCTTTTCCCCCACAGATACGCAGTATTTT.